This entry features one TCR beta chain sequence. The data derive from a study of control samples from healthy donors and cancer patients. Some clones are missing from TCRdb's copy, which holds only in-frame ones; the method was immunoSEQ multiplex PCR. The table includes 100,000 to 150,000 clones, over 75% detected once. The source of this sequence is a man between 40 and 49 years old in good health. Sequencing used blood.

The CDR3 loop is CATAGDNSPLHF. CDR3 nucleotide sequence: TGTGCCACCGCAGGGGATAATTCACCCCTCCACTTT. The chain carries TRBV11-2 and TRBJ1-6; D possibly corresponds to TRBD1 (6 bases). Germline V gives CDR1 SGHAT, CDR2 FQNNGV. CDR3 length: 12 residues. Deletions cut 10 bases from V and 5 bases from J, with 9 bases between.